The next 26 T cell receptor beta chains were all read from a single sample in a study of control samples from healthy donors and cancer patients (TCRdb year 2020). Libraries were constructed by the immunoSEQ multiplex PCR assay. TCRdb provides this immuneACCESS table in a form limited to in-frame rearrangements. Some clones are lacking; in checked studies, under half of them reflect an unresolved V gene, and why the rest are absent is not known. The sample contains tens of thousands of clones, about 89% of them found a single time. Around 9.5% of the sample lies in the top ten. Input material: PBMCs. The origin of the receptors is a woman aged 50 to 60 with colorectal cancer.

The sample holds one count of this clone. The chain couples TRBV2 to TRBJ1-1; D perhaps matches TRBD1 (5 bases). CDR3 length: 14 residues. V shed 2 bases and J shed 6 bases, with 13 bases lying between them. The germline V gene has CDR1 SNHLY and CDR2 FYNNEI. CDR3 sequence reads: CASSEQGLLSEAFF. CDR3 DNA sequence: TGTGCCAGCAGTGAACAGGGTTTGCTCTCTGAAGCTTTCTTT. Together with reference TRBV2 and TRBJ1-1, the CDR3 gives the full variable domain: EPEVTQTPSHQVTQMGQEVILRCVPISNHLYFYWYRQILGQKVEFLVSFYNNEISEKSEIFDDQFSVERPDGSNFTLKIRSTKLEDSAMYFCASSEQGLLSEAFFGQGTRLTVV.

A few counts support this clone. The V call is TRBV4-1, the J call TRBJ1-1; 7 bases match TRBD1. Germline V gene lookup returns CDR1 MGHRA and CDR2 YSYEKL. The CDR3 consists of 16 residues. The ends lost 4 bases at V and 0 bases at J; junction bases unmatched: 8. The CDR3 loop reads CASSLPTGSMNTEAFF. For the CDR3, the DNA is TGCGCCAGCAGCCTCCCGACAGGGAGCATGAACACTGAAGCTTTCTTT.

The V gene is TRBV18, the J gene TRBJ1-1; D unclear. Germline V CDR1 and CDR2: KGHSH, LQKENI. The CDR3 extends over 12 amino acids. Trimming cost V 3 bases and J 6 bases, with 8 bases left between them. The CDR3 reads CASSPQRAEAFF. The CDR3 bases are TGTGCCAGCTCACCGCAGAGGGCTGAAGCTTTCTTT.

The CDR3 sequence: CASSAVTSGGQGETQYF. CDR3 DNA sequence: TGTGCCAGCAGCGCAGTGACTAGCGGGGGGCAAGGGGAGACCCAGTACTTC. The chain recombines TRBV7-9 with TRBJ2-5; 13 nucleotides align to TRBD2. This CDR3 is built from 17 residues. Germline CDR1 is SEHNR and CDR2 is FQNEAQ (reference sequence). J gave up 5 bases and V 5 bases, and 11 bases lay outside the gene matches.

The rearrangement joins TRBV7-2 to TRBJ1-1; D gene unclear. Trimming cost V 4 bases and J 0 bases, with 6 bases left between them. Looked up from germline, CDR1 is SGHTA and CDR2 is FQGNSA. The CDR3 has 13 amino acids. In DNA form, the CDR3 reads TGTGCCAGCAGCTACAGCATGAACACTGAAGCTTTCTTT. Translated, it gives CASSYSMNTEAFF.

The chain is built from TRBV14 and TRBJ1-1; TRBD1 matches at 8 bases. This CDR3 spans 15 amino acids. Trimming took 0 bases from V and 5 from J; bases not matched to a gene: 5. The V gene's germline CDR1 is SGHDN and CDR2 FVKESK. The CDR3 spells CASSQDRRGLTEAFF. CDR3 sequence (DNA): TGTGCCAGCAGCCAAGATCGCAGGGGGCTAACTGAAGCTTTCTTT.

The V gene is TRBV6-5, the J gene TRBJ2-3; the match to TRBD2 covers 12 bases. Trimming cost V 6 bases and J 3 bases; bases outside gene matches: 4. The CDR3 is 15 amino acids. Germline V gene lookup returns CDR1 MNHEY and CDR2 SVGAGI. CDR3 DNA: TGTGCCAGCAGCTCCGGACTAGCGGGGACAGATACGCAGTATTTT. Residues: CASSSGLAGTDTQYF.

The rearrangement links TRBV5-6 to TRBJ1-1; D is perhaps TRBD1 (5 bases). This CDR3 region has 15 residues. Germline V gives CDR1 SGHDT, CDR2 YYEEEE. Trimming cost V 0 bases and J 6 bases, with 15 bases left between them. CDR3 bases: TGTGCCAGCAGCTTGGAAGGGGTACACCGACCTGAAGCTTTCTTT. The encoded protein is CASSLEGVHRPEAFF.

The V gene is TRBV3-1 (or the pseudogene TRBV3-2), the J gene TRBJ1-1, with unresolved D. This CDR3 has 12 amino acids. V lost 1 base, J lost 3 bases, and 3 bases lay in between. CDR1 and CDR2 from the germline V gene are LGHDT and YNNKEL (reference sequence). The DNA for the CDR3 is TGTGCCAGCAGCCAAGCAGACACTGAAGCTTTCTTT. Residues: CASSQADTEAFF.

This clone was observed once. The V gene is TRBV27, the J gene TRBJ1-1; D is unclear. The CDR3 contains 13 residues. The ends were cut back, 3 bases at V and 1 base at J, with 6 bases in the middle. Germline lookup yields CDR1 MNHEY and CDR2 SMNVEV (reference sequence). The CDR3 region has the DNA TGTGCCAGCAGTTTCATAGGGAACACTGAAGCTTTCTTT. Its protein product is CASSFIGNTEAFF.

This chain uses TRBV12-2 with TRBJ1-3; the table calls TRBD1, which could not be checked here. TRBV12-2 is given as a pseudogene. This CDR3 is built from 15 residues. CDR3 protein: CASRSQGGVGNTIYF. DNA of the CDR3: TGTGCAAGTCGCTCCCAGGGGGGCGTCGGAAACACCATATATTTT.

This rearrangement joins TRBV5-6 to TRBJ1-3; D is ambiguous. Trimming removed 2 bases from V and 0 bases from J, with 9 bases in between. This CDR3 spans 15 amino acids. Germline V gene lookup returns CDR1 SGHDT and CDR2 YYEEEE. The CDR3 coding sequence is TGTGCCAGCAGCTTTCAAGCCTTCTCTGGAAACACCATATATTTT. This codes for CASSFQAFSGNTIYF.

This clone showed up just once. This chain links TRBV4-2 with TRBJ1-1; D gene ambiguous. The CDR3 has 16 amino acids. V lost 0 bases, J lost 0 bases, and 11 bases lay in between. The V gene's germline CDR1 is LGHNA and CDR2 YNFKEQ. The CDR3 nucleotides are TGTGCCAGCAGCCAAGATTGGCAGTACATGAACACTGAAGCTTTCTTT. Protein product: CASSQDWQYMNTEAFF.

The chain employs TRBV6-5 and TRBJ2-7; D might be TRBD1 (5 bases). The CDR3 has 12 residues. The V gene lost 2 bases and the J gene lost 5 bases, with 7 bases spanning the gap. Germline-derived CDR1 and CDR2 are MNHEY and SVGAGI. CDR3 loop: CASSYQGDEQYV. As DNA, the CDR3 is TGTGCCAGCAGTTACCAGGGCGACGAGCAGTACGTC.

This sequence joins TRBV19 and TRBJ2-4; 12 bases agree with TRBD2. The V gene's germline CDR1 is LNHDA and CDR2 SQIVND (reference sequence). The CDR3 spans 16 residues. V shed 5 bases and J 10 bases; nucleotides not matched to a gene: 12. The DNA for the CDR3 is TGTGCCAGTAGTCCCCGAGTGACTAGCGGGGGTCTGATTCAGTACTTC. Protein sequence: CASSPRVTSGGLIQYF.

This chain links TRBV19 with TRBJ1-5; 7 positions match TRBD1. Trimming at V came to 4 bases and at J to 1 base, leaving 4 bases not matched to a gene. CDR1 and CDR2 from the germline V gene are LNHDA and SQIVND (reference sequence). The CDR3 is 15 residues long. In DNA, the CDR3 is TGTGCCAGTAGTACGACAGGGCTGAGCAATCAGCCCCAGCATTTT. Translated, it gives CASSTTGLSNQPQHF.

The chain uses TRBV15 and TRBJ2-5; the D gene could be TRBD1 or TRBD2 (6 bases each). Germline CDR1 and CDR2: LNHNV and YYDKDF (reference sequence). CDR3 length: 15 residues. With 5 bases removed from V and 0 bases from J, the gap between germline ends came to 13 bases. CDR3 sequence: CATSGNGGYQETQYF. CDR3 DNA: TGTGCCACCAGCGGAAACGGGGGCTACCAAGAGACCCAGTACTTC. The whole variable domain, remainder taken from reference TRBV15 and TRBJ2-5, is DAMVIQNPRYQVTQFGKPVTLSCSQTLNHNVMYWYQQKSSQAPKLLFHYYDKDFNNEADTPDNFQSRRPNTSFCFLDIRSPGLGDTAMYLCATSGNGGYQETQYFGPGTRLLVL.

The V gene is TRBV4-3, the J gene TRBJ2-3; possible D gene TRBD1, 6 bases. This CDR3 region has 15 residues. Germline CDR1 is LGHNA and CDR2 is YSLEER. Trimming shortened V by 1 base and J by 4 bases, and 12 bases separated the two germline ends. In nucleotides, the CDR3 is TGCGCCAGCAGCCAAGGGCAGGGGACACCAGATACGCAGTATTTT. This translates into CASSQGQGTPDTQYF.

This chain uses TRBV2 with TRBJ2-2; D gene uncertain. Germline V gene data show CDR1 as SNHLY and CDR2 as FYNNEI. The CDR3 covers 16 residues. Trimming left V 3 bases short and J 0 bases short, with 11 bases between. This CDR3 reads CASSELGTPNTGELFF. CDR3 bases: TGTGCCAGCAGTGAGTTGGGAACCCCGAACACCGGGGAGCTGTTTTTT.

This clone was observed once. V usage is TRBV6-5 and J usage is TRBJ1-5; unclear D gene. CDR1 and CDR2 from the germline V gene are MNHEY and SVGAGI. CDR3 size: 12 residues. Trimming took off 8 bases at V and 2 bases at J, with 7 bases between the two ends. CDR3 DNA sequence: TGTGCCAGCGGGTATGGCAATCAGCCCCAGCATTTT. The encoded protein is CASGYGNQPQHF.

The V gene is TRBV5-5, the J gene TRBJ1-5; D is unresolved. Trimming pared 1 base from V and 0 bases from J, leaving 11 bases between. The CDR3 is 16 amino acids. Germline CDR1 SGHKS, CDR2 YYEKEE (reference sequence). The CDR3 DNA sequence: TGTGCCAGCAGCTTGTGGCCAGATAATAGCAATCAGCCCCAGCATTTT. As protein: CASSLWPDNSNQPQHF.

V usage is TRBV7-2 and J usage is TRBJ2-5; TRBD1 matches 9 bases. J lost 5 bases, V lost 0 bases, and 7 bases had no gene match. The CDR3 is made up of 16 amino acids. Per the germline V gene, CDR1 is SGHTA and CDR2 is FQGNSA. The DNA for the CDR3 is TGTGCCAGCAGCTTAGCCGGGACAGGGAAAGGGGAGACCCAGTACTTC. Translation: CASSLAGTGKGETQYF.

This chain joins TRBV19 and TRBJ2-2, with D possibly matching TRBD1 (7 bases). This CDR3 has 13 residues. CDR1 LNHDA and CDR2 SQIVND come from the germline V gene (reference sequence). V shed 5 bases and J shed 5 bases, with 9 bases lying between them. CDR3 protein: CASSSGGTGELFF. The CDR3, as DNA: TGTGCCAGTAGTTCAGGGGGGACCGGGGAGCTGTTTTTT.

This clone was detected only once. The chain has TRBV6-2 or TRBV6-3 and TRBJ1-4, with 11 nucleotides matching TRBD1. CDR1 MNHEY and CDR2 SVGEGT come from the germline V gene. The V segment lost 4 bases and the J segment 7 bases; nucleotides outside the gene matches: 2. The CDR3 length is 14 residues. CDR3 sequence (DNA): TGTGCCAGCAGTTGGACAGGGGGCAGTGAAAAACTGTTTTTT. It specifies CASSWTGGSEKLFF.

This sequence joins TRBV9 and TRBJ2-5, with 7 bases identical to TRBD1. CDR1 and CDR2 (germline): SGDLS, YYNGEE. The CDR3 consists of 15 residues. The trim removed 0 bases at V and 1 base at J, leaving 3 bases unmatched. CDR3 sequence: CASSVVGQTQETQYF. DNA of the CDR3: TGTGCCAGCAGCGTAGTGGGACAGACCCAAGAGACCCAGTACTTC.

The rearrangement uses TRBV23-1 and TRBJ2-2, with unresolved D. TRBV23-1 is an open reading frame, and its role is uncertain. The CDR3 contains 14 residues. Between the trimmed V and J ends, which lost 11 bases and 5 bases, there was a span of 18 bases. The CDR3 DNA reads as TGCGCCCGGTTGTTACGAGGAGAGACCGGGGAGCTGTTTTTT. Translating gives CARLLRGETGELFF.